This record concerns one T cell receptor beta chain sequence. This clone is regarded as medium-sized (0.01 to 0.1%). This clone's antigen is unknown. No much larger clone is present one base from it, and per-base qualities are unavailable. CDR1 SGHNT and CDR2 YYREEE are derived from the germline V gene (reference sequence). Inclusive of the bounding cysteine and phenylalanine, the CDR3 is 14 residues long. Left in the record is the CDR3 DNA by itself, 42 bases read in frame from the first base. V trim: 6 bases; J trim: 2 bases; unmatched bases: 4. This sample was taken from a study of cytomegalovirus exposure and HLA in healthy donors (dated by TCRdb to the late 2010s). With regard to the full study: According to an earlier analysis of 587 of the donors, 150 million to 200 million T cells yielded 95 million to 140 million unique TCR beta sequences and 276 Gb of sequence data. Both class I and class II loci were covered by HLA typing, at four-digit resolution. In addition to the first cohort of around 670 subjects, a separate validation cohort of approximately 120 different subjects was used. In a later genetic analysis, genome-wide SNP genotypes for about 55% of the roughly 700 donors were used, and that subset was treated as a discovery cohort. Rather than drawing on any new phenotypic data, the later analysis identified candidate immune exposures from TCR beta sequences and the way those sequences occurred across donors. A handful of DR-DQ haplotypes were handled as single units for association and clustering because linkage in the cohort was strong. The study aimed to test whether cataloging public T cell receptors could reveal signatures of past pathogen exposure. Every discovery cohort repertoire had been produced on one sequencing platform. Roughly 300 gigabases of sequencing data and tens of millions of unique TCR sequences were included in an early release covering roughly 700 HLA-typed donors. To predict cytomegalovirus infection status, the study brought together high-throughput TCR immunosequencing, statistical association of individual TCRs with disease status, and machine learning. Of the approximately 400 genotyped donors, over 65% fell in the genetic ancestry cluster associated with self-reported Caucasian donors. In a later analysis, previously published TCR beta repertoires from roughly 710 donors were re-analyzed and high-resolution HLA genotyping was added so that TCR occurrence patterns could be studied. Typing coverage differed by locus: A, B, C, DRB1 and DQB1 were typed in about 620-640 donors, DQA1 in about 550, DPA1 in some 610, and DPB1 in 450 to 490. Donor age, sex, ethnicity and CMV serostatus were collected together with the repertoire data. Among some 410 genotyped donors of the cohort, an average of roughly 240,000 unique TCR beta nucleotide sequences were sequenced per donor, roughly 20% of them non-productive. The study profiled the T cell repertoires of some 610 subjects by immunosequencing and related them to cytomegalovirus serostatus. An earlier analysis of approximately 500 of the donors applied high-throughput TCR beta sequencing to assess whether each TCR beta V gene segment acted as functional or pseudogenic.

The library relied on the immunoSEQ multiplex PCR assay. The multiplex PCR relied on a mix of 60 forward primers for TCR Vbeta segments and 13 reverse primers for TCR Jbeta segments. The CDR3 region of rearranged TCR beta genes was amplified from genomic DNA by a multiplex PCR assay. The amplified TCR beta libraries were sequenced on the Illumina HiSeq System as 87-base-pair reads. The source study handled its data this way. A later analysis tallied 75 million to 95 million unique TCR beta chains across the 666 repertoires, and approximately 12 million of those chains were shared by two or more donors. To remove PCR and sequencing errors, raw reads were error-corrected and collapsed into unique sequences using a nearest-neighbor algorithm that merged closely related sequences. Alignment of CDR3 sequences to IMGT reference sequences was used to assign V, D and J gene segments. Each retained sequence needed at least a six-nucleotide match to both a V gene segment and a J gene segment. Rearrangements were classified as productive when the CDR3 lacked stop codons and remained in frame with V and J, and all other rearrangements were classified as non-productive. Following IMGT convention, CDR3 was defined as the stretch from the second conserved V-encoded cysteine to the conserved J-encoded phenylalanine. The earlier analysis of a few hundred of the donors excluded sequences that lacked an unambiguous match to a single V gene segment. An earlier analysis of over 450 of the donors classified V segments as functional when productive rearrangements were above 56.7% and as segregating when the standard deviation between donors was above 5%. A statistical classification framework was developed to diagnose cytomegalovirus status using the catalog of TCR beta chain sequences. In a later analysis, V and J genes were assigned by comparing TCR nucleotide sequences against IMGT/GENE-DB human TR gene sequences. In a later analysis, CDR3 sequences and most-parsimonious VDJ recombination scenarios were assigned using the TCRdist pipeline. A later analysis defined each TCR beta chain by its CDR3 amino acid sequence plus V-gene family, and excluded reads lacking a unique V-gene family. In a later analysis, approximately 590 highly shared, low-generation-probability nucleotide sequences were removed to address suspected cross-contamination and a sequencing artifact. In a later analysis, a clonal expansion index for each public chain was calculated from normalized within-repertoire ranks of inferred template counts. In a later analysis, generation probabilities were computed using a VDJ recombination model fitted to out-of-frame rearrangements, and the results were checked against IGoR. In a later analysis, hypergeometric tests were used to score TCR-TCR, TCR-HLA and TCR-CMV co-occurrence, with a repertoire-size bias correction applied to TCR pairs. False discovery rates were estimated in a later analysis by permuting HLA or CMV assignments 20 times. In a later analysis, co-occurring TCRs were grouped with DBSCAN, and TCRdist sequence similarity was added when clustering was performed within HLA-allele-positive subsets. For co-occurrence clustering, repertoires with fewer than 30,000 or more than 120,000 public chains were excluded, along with five or six repertoires with anomalous nucleotide sharing. TCRdb took over this immuneACCESS table, retaining in-frame rearrangements with V and J assigned. Such tables are incomplete; in checked studies, under half of the missing clones stem from an unresolved V gene, and the remainder is unexplained. The DNA was the basis for D and trimming; V, J and clone size are from that table. The table for this sample lists approximately 100,000 clones; approximately 9% of them were counted only once. The ten largest clonotypes hold about 4.7% of the sample.

The investigation overall reported the following: Linkage disequilibrium might explain the correlated functional status among segregating V segments, but an unknown experimental factor could not be ruled out. In a later genetic analysis, a missense DCLRE1C variant was associated with V-gene and J-gene trimming of TCR beta chains, and the association was replicated in an independent cohort. Because counts were too low, some 16 rarely observed V segments, including chromosome 9 orphons, were excluded from the earlier analysis of several hundred of the donors. A cluster of highly shared sequence variants was judged likely to be a technical artifact of the sequencing pipeline. According to a later analysis, TCR association rates differed among HLA loci, with DRB1 alleles showing the most associated TCRs and HLA-C alleles showing the fewest. Most TCR sequences were observed very rarely across donors, whereas some public TCRs were present in many individuals. A later genetic analysis reported fewer N-insertions in productive TCRs among donors in an Asian-associated ancestry cluster than the roughly 650-donor mean. Several of the top co-occurrence clusters appeared to be linked to parvovirus B19, influenza, CMV and Epstein-Barr virus, according to a later analysis. According to the authors, the approach could potentially be generalized to other disease states and immunological phenotypes. Broadly in line with IMGT annotations, most TCR beta V segments showed up in productive rearrangements about 87% or about 30% of the time in an earlier analysis of several hundred of the donors. The cohort was sequenced for TCR beta chains only, and without alpha or paired-chain data the features that could be detected were limited. A total of 150 or so TCR beta chains were listed by the study as associated with cytomegalovirus. Specific HLA alleles were associated with roughly 16,000 TCR beta sequences at a false discovery rate of 0.05 in a later analysis. For the cohort, immune exposure information was limited to CMV serostatus. Because the 87-base-pair reads could not distinguish some IMGT-functional V segments, including TRBV6-2 and TRBV6-3, those segments were excluded. The classifier was reported to diagnose cytomegalovirus status with high specificity and sensitivity in both the original and validation cohorts. When HLA alleles, especially DR and DQ, strongly co-occurred, TCR associations were difficult to assign to individual alleles. Because HLA typing was unavailable for some donors at each locus, only the typed subset was used in association tests. A further reported finding was that TCR beta sequences accurately predicted the HLA-A and HLA-B alleles for most subjects in the first cohort. A later analysis found that most CMV-associated TCR beta chains appeared HLA-restricted, with HLA associations seemingly driven largely by CMV exposure. In a later analysis, HLA-associated TCR beta chains were found to be more clonally expanded and to have lower generation probabilities than equally common non-associated chains. Sequencing depth was assumed to be roughly uniform across donors in the presence/absence analyses, though that assumption may not hold. In vitro tests confirmed that a few of the cytomegalovirus-associated TCR beta chains recognize cytomegalovirus antigens.

The cohort was made up of 500 to 800 healthy bone marrow donors. At the time of sampling, every cohort member was nominally healthy, though immune exposures that went unrecorded were likely present. The donor was CMV seropositive and was included in the group of 300 or so seropositive cohort members. Each donor provided a peripheral blood sample, and peripheral blood mononuclear cells were used for TCR beta sequencing. The Qiagen DNeasy Blood Extraction Kit was used to extract genomic DNA from the blood cell samples. The sequence joins TRBV5-4 to TRBJ2-1; 8 middle bases align to TRBD2. This TCR came from a man between 50 and 59 years old in good health and CMV-seropositive. Source material: PBMCs. The sequenced DNA is TGTGCCAGCACCCGAGCGGGGGCCTACAATGAGCAGTTCTTC. Its product reads: CASTRAGAYNEQFF. Supplemented by the reference TRBV5-4 and TRBJ2-1 proteins around the CDR3, the complete variable domain is ETGVTQSPTHLIKTRGQQVTLRCSSQSGHNTVSWYQQALGQGPQFIFQYYREEENGRGNFPPRFSGLQFPNYSSELNVNALELDDSALYLCASTRAGAYNEQFFGPGTRLTVL.